This T cell receptor (beta chain) derives from a study of cytomegalovirus exposure and HLA in healthy donors. A single count supports this clone. Its antigen is undetermined. Study-wide points: The study designated around 150 TCR beta chains cytomegalovirus-associated. TCR sequences were mostly rare, though some public TCRs occurred in many donors. A few chains linked to CMV were shown in vitro to be specific for CMV antigens.

Trimming cost V 4 bases and J 6 bases; bases outside gene matches: 8. The CDR3 consists of 14 residues. Germline CDR1 reads SGHRS; CDR2 reads YFSETQ. Assay: immunoSEQ multiplex PCR; the TCRdb copy retains only in-frame clones and omits some. Of 95,000 to 150,000 clones listed, roughly 90% are singletons. The source of this sequence is a woman under 30 in good health and CMV-seropositive. The chain couples TRBV5-1 to TRBJ1-2; 8 bases match TRBD1. Input material: PBMCs. CDR3 sequence: CASSRSQGADGYTF. For the CDR3, the DNA is TGCGCCAGCAGCCGAAGCCAGGGGGCTGATGGCTACACCTTC.